Below, 4 T cell receptor beta chains from the same sample are listed, as sequenced in a study of blood T cell repertoires in COVID-19. TCRdb keeps only in-frame clones here, not all; method: immunoSEQ multiplex PCR. The sample has some 200,000 clones, about 80% seen once. The specimen sequenced was peripheral blood. The receptors shown here come from a human donor with acute or convalescent COVID-19. The donor label of this sample is uncertain.

V and J are TRBV6-6 and TRBJ2-7; 10 nucleotides line up with TRBD1. This CDR3 has 15 residues. Trimming removed 4 bases from V and 2 bases from J; junction bases left unmatched: 5. Germline V gene lookup returns CDR1 MNHNY and CDR2 SVGAGI (reference sequence). CDR3 nucleotide sequence: TGTGCCAGCAGTTCCGGGACAGGGGCCCCCTACGAGCAGTACTTC. Protein sequence: CASSSGTGAPYEQYF.

The rearrangement links TRBV5-1 to TRBJ1-2, with unresolved D. Trimming stripped 4 bases from V and 5 bases from J, with 21 bases between. The CDR3 runs 16 residues. Germline lookup yields CDR1 SGHRS and CDR2 YFSETQ. CDR3: CASSDPDGVWGYGYTF. The DNA for the CDR3 is TGCGCCAGCAGCGATCCCGACGGGGTCTGGGGTTATGGCTACACCTTC.

This clone was detected once. The chain is built from TRBV27 and TRBJ2-1; D is unclear. This CDR3 has 13 residues. Per germline, CDR1 MNHEY and CDR2 SMNVEV (reference sequence). The V gene lost 0 bases and the J gene lost 9 bases, with 9 bases spanning the gap. The CDR3 sequence is CASSLSRSIEQFF. CDR3 bases: TGTGCCAGCAGTTTATCCAGGTCCATTGAGCAGTTCTTC.

The V call is TRBV7-9, the J call TRBJ1-4; 12 bases agree with TRBD1. The germline gives CDR1 SEHNR, CDR2 FQNEAQ (reference sequence). The CDR3 covers 15 residues. Germline trimming cut 1 base from V and 7 bases from J; bases unmatched to any gene: 1. This chain's CDR3 is CASSLGDRGREKLFF. The CDR3 DNA reads as TGTGCCAGCAGCTTAGGGGACAGGGGGCGTGAAAAACTGTTTTTT.